This is a list of T cell receptor beta chains from one sample in a study of CD8+CD57+ T cells in acquired aplastic anemia. TCRdb recomputed calls from the reads with MiXCR, one row per CDR3 protein. The sample yields over 100,000 distinct CDR3 sequences, 35% to 50% seen once. Specimen: sorted CD4+, CD8+, or CD8+CD57+ T cells (not recorded which) from PBMCs. The receptors shown here come from a human donor in good health, serving as a control. Both conserved end residues are part of each CDR3. Fields, in order: V gene, CDR3 length, J gene, CDR3 protein.

TRBV30,12,TRBJ1-5,CAWGTPNQPQHF
TRBV14,12,TRBJ2-7,CASSQARYEQYF
TRBV5-4,14,TRBJ1-1,CATAGGGLNTEAFF
TRBV19,15,TRBJ2-1,CASSIGQVMANEQFF
TRBV29-1,13,TRBJ1-1,CSFLGHQNTEAFF
TRBV6-1,11,TRBJ2-1,CASSRKNEQFF
TRBV10-3,15,TRBJ2-7,CAISEPRGKGYEQYF
TRBV5-1,16,TRBJ2-7,CASSLEIARTTYEQYF
TRBV24-1,13,TRBJ2-5,CATSDLVGETQYF
TRBV7-6,13,TRBJ1-1,CASSSGLNTEAFF
TRBV20-1,14,TRBJ1-6,CSASRPGPDSPLHF
TRBV7-2,12,TRBJ2-3,CASTPSTDTQYF
TRBV20-1,13,TRBJ1-6,CSAIRGYNSPLHF
TRBV29-1,12,TRBJ1-1,CSPWGPNTEAFF
TRBV2,15,TRBJ1-6,CASSVAGGTAAPLHF
TRBV11-2,15,TRBJ2-5,CASSPAGQSQETQYF
TRBV6-4,14,TRBJ2-3,CASSDGGGTDTQYF